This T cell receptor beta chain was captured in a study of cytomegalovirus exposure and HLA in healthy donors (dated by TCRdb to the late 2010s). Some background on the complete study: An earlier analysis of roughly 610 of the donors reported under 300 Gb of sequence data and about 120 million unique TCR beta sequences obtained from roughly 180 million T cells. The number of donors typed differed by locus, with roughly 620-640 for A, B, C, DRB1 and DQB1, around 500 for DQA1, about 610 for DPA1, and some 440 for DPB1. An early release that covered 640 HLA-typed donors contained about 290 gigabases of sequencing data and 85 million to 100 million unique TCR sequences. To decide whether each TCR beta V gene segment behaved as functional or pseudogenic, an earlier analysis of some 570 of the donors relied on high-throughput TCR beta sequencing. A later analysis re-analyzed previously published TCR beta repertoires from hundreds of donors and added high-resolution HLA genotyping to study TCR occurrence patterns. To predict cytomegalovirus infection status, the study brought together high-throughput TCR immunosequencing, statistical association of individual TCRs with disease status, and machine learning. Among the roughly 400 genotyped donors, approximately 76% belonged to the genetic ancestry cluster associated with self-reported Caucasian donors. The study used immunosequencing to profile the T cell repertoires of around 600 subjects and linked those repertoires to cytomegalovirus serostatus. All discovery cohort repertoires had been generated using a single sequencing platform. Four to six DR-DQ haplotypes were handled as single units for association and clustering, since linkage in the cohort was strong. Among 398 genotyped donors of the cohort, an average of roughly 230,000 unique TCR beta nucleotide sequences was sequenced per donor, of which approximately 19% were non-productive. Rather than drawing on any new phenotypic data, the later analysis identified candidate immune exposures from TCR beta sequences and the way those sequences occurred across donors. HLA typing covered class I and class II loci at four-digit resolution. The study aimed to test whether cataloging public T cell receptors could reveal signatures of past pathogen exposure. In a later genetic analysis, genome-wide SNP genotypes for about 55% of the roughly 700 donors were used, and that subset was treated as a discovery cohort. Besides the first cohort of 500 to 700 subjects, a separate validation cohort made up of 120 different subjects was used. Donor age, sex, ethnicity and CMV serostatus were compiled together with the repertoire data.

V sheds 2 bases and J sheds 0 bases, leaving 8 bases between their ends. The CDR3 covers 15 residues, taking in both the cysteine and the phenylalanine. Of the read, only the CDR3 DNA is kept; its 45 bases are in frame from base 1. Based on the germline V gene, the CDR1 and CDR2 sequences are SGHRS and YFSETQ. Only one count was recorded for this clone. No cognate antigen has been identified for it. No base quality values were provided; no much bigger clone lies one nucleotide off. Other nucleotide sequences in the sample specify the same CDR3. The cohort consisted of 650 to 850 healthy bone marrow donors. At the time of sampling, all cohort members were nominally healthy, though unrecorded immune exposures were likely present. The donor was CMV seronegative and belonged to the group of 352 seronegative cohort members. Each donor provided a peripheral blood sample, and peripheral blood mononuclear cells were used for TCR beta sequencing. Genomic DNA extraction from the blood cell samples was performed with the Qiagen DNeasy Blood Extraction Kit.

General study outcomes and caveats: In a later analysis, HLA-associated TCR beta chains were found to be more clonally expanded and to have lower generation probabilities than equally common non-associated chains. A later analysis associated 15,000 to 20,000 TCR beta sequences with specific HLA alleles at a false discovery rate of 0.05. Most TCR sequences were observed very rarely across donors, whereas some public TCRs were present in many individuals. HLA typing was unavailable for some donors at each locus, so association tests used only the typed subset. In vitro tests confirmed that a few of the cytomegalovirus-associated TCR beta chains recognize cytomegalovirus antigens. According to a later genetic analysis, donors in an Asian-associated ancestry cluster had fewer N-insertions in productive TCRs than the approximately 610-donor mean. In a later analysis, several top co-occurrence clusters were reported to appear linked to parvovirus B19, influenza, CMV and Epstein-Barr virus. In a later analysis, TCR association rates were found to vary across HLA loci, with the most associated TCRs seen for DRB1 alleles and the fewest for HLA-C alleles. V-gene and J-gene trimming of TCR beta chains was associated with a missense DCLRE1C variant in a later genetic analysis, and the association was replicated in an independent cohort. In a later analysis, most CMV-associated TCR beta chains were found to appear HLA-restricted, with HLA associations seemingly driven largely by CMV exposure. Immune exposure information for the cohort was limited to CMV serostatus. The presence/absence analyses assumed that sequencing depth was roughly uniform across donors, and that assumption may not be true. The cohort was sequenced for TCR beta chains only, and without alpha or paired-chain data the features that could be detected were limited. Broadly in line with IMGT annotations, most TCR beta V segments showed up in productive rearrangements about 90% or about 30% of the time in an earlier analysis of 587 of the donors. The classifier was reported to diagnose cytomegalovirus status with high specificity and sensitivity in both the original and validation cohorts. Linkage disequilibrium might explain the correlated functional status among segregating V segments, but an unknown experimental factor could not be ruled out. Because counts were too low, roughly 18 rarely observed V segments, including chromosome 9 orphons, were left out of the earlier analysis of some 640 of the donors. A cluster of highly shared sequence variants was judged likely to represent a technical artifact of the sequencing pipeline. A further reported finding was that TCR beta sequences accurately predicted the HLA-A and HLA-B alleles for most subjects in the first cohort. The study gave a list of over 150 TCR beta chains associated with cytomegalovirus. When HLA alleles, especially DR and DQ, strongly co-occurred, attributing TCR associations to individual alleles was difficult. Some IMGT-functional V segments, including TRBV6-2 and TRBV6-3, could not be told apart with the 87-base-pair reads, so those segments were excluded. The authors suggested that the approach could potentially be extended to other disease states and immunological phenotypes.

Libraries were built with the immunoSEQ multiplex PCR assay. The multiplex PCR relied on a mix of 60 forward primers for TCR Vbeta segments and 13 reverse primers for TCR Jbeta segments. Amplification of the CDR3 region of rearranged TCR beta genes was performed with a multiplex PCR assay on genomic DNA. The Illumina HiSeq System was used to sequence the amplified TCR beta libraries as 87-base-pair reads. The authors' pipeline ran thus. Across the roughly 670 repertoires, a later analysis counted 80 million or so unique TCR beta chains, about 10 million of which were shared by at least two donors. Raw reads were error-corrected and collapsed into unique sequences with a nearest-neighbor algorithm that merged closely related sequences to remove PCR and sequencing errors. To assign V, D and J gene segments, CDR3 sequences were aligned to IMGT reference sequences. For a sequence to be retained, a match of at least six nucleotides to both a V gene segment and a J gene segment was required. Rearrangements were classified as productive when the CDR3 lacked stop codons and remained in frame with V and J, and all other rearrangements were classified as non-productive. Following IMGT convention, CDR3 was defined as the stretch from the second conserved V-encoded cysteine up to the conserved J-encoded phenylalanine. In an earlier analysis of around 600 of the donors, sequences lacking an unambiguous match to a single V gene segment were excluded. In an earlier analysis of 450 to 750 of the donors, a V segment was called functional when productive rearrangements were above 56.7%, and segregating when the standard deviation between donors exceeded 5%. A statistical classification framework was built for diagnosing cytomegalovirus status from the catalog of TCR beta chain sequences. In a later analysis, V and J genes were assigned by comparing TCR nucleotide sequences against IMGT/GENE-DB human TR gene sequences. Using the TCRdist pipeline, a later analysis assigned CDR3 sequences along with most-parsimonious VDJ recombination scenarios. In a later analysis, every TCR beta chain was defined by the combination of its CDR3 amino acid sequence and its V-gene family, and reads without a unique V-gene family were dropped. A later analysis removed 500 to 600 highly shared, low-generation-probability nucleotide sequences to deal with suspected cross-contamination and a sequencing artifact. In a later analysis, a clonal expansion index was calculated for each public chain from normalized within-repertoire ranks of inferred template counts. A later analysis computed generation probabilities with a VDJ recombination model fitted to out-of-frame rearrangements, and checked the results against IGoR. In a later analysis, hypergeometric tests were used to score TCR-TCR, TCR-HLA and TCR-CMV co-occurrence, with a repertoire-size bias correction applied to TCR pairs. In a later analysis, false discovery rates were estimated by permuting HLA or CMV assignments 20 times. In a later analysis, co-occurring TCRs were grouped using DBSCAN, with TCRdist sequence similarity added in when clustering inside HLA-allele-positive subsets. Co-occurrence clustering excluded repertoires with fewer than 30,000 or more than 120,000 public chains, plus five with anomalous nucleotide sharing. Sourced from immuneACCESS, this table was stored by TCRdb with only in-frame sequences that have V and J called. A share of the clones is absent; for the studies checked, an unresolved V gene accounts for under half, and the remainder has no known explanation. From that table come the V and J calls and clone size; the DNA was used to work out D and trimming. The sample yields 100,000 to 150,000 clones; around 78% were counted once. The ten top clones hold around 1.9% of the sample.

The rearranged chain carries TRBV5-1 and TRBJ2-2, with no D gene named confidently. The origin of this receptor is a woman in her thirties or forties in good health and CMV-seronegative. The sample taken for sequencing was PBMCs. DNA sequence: TGCGCCAGCAGCTTAGGAGCCGCGAACACCGGGGAGCTGTTTTTT. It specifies CASSLGAANTGELFF.